A selection of T cell receptor beta chains follows, all from one sample in a study of T cells in tuberculosis. Data came from immunoSEQ multiplex PCR; TCRdb stores just in-frame clones and leaves some out. Here the sample spans tens of thousands of clones, about 91% being singletons. Sequencing used PBMCs, obtained at tuberculosis diagnosis. All receptors derive from an adult with tuberculosis. Some clones in this sample may be carry-over from other donors' samples. Both conserved end residues are part of each CDR3. The order of the fields is J gene, clone size, D gene, V gene, CDR3 protein, CDR3 DNA. A D gene is named only where the DNA matches it firmly. Some rows mark clone size as missing; the rest say once, few, many or name a class of expanded clone.

J gene: TRBJ2-3
clone size: NA
D gene: TRBD1
V gene: TRBV27
CDR3 protein: CASSFGTGGTDTQYF
CDR3 DNA: TGTGCCAGCAGTTTTGGGACAGGGGGCACAGATACGCAGTATTTT

J gene: TRBJ1-2
clone size: once
D gene: NA
V gene: TRBV19
CDR3 protein: CASRSEARANYGYTF
CDR3 DNA: TGTGCCAGTAGGAGCGAGGCCCGCGCAAACTATGGCTACACCTTC

J gene: TRBJ2-3
clone size: NA
D gene: NA
V gene: TRBV19
CDR3 protein: CASSIQGGDTQYF
CDR3 DNA: TGTGCCAGTAGTATACAGGGTGGAGATACGCAGTATTTT

J gene: TRBJ2-2
clone size: NA
D gene: TRBD1
V gene: TRBV5-1
CDR3 protein: CASRDDRDTGELFF
CDR3 DNA: TGCGCCAGCAGAGATGACAGGGACACCGGGGAGCTGTTTTTT

J gene: TRBJ2-1
clone size: NA
D gene: NA
V gene: TRBV6-5
CDR3 protein: CASSYSQGGNEQFF
CDR3 DNA: TGTGCCAGCAGTTACTCCCAGGGTGGCAATGAGCAGTTCTTC

J gene: TRBJ1-3
clone size: NA
D gene: NA
V gene: TRBV9
CDR3 protein: CASSVGVSRGSGNTIYF
CDR3 DNA: TGTGCCAGCAGCGTAGGAGTATCCCGGGGCTCTGGAAACACCATATATTTT

J gene: TRBJ2-7
clone size: NA
D gene: NA
V gene: TRBV5-5
CDR3 protein: CASSLEVSPGEQYF
CDR3 DNA: TGTGCCAGCAGCTTGGAAGTGTCGCCCGGCGAGCAGTACTTC

J gene: TRBJ2-7
clone size: NA
D gene: NA
V gene: TRBV7-9
CDR3 protein: CASSRTEAYEQYF
CDR3 DNA: TGTGCCAGCAGCAGGACGGAGGCCTACGAGCAGTACTTC

J gene: TRBJ1-4
clone size: NA
D gene: NA
V gene: TRBV7-8
CDR3 protein: CASSYSRVNEKLFF
CDR3 DNA: TGTGCCAGCAGCTACAGCAGGGTAAATGAAAAACTGTTTTTT

J gene: TRBJ2-3
clone size: NA
D gene: TRBD2
V gene: TRBV25-1
CDR3 protein: CASSTTSGGADTQYF
CDR3 DNA: TGTGCCAGCAGTACGACTAGCGGGGGGGCAGATACGCAGTATTTT

J gene: TRBJ1-1
clone size: NA
D gene: TRBD1
V gene: TRBV18
CDR3 protein: CASSPQRDSRGEAFF
CDR3 DNA: TGTGCCAGCTCACCCCAACGGGACAGCCGGGGGGAAGCTTTCTTT

J gene: TRBJ2-7
clone size: NA
D gene: TRBD1
V gene: TRBV7-2
CDR3 protein: CASSSHVGAGTGDEQYF
CDR3 DNA: TGTGCCAGCAGCTCCCATGTCGGGGCCGGGACAGGGGACGAGCAGTACTTC

J gene: TRBJ1-3
clone size: NA
D gene: NA
V gene: TRBV5-6
CDR3 protein: CASSLSGGASGNTIYF
CDR3 DNA: TGTGCCAGCAGCTTATCGGGGGGCGCTTCGGGAAACACCATATATTTT